This T cell receptor (beta chain) comes out of a study of cytomegalovirus exposure and HLA in healthy donors. Study-level findings and limits: In an earlier analysis, in roughly 580 donors, most V segments appeared productive either ~87% or ~30% of the time. TCR beta chains numbering under 200 were designated cytomegalovirus-associated. Available immune exposure information was restricted to CMV serostatus only.

This clone appeared once. The antigen is undetermined. CDR1 and CDR2 from the germline V gene are SGDLS and YYNGEE. The CDR3 has 15 amino acids. Trimming cost V 4 bases and J 0 bases, with 11 bases left between them. The study ran its PCR with 60 Vbeta and 13 Jbeta primers. Using immunoSEQ multiplex PCR, the repertoire was profiled, and TCRdb retains in-frame clones only, with some absent. The sample contains under 130,000 clones, approximately 70% of which appear only once. This clonotype was sampled from a man in his forties in good health and CMV-seropositive. Sequences were obtained from PBMCs. The rearrangement links TRBV9 to TRBJ2-1, with D perhaps TRBD2 (6 bases). CDR3: CASSPRGSSYNEQFF. In DNA form, the CDR3 reads TGTGCCAGCAGCCCACGGGGGAGCTCCTACAATGAGCAGTTCTTC.